The 30 T cell receptor beta chains given below trace back to one sample, sequenced in a study of vaccination effects on CD4 cells after COVID-19. Antigen-specific CD4+ T cells were first expanded with viral peptide pools by the ViraFEST assay and only then sequenced. Upon completion of around eleven days in culture, CD4+ T cells were isolated. Prior SARS-CoV-2 infection was absent in the vaccine recipients, as shown by negative nucleocapsid antibodies. No antigen is known for these receptors. Generated by immunoSEQ multiplex PCR, the TCRdb table keeps only in-frame clones and is missing some. Of tens of thousands of clones in the sample, less than 80% were seen once. The sequenced sample was CD4+ T cells from PBMCs cultured with SARS-CoV-2 spike peptides, obtained before COVID-19 vaccination. Receptor source: a human donor who received a COVID-19 vaccine.

This rearrangement joins TRBV2 to TRBJ1-6; 11 nucleotides line up with TRBD1. Germline assignment: CDR1 SNHLY and CDR2 FYNNEI. The CDR3 spans 15 residues. The V and J ends lost 6 bases and 7 bases, in that order; junction bases with no gene match: 5. The CDR3 is CASRGDRGRNSPLHF. The DNA for the CDR3 is TGTGCCAGCAGAGGGGACAGGGGGAGGAATTCACCCCTCCACTTT.

This clone is medium-sized. The J gene is TRBJ1-2, the V gene TRBV10-3; D uncertain. Trimming removed 3 bases at V and 2 bases at J, with 4 bases between. The CDR3 is 12 residues long. CDR1 and CDR2 from the germline V gene are ENHRY and SYGVKD. CDR3 sequence: CAISDGNYGYTF. Written as DNA, the CDR3 is TGTGCCATCAGTGACGGCAACTATGGCTACACCTTC.

The chain carries TRBV7-2 and TRBJ2-3, with 11 positions matching TRBD2. The CDR3 loop spans 19 amino acids. V lost 2 bases to trimming and J lost 2 bases; unmatched junction nucleotides: 12. The germline CDR1 and CDR2 sequences are SGHTA and FQGNSA. CDR3 nucleotide sequence: TGTGCCAGCAGCTTAAGGCTAGCGGGGGGCACCCGAGACACAGATACGCAGTATTTT. Its translation is CASSLRLAGGTRDTDTQYF.

The genes are TRBV6-4 and TRBJ2-3; D is possibly TRBD2 (6 bases). CDR1 MRHNA and CDR2 SNTAGT come from the germline V gene. The CDR3 consists of 13 residues. With 1 base removed from V and 9 bases from J, the gap between germline ends came to 11 bases. The CDR3 protein is CASSDLPRGTQYF. In DNA, the CDR3 is TGTGCCAGCAGTGACTTGCCTCGGGGGACGCAGTATTTT.

V and J are TRBV10-1 and TRBJ2-3; 7 bases match TRBD2. Trimming at V came to 7 bases and at J to 2 bases, leaving 6 bases not matched to a gene. CDR3 length: 14 residues. The germline V gene encodes CDR1 WNHNN and CDR2 SYGVQD (reference sequence). The CDR3 coding sequence is TGCGCCAGCAAACCGGGGGGTCCCACAGATACGCAGTATTTT. Translation gives CASKPGGPTDTQYF.

This chain uses TRBV5-4 with TRBJ1-2, with 10 nucleotides matching TRBD1. The length of the CDR3 is 15 residues. V shed 5 bases, J shed 2 bases, and the junction held 6 bases outside the gene matches. Germline lookup yields CDR1 SGHNT and CDR2 YYREEE (reference sequence). The CDR3 nucleotides read TGTGCCAGCAGTCAACGGGGACAGGGGAACTATGGCTACACCTTC. Residues: CASSQRGQGNYGYTF. Combining the CDR3 with reference TRBV5-4 and TRBJ1-2 gives the whole variable domain ETGVTQSPTHLIKTRGQQVTLRCSSQSGHNTVSWYQQALGQGPQFIFQYYREEENGRGNFPPRFSGLQFPNYSSELNVNALELDDSALYLCASSQRGQGNYGYTFGSGTRLTVV.

The chain combines TRBV4-1 with TRBJ2-5; 10 bases fit TRBD2. The V segment lost 4 bases and the J segment 1 base; nucleotides outside the gene matches: 6. The CDR3 is 16 residues long. Germline values: CDR1 MGHRA, CDR2 YSYEKL. CDR3 protein: CASSLSSGGGQETQYF. CDR3 DNA sequence: TGCGCCAGCAGCCTATCTAGCGGGGGAGGCCAAGAGACCCAGTACTTC.

This chain uses TRBV7-8 with TRBJ1-5; no clear D. CDR1 and CDR2 from the germline V gene are SGHVS and FQNEAQ. Trimming shortened V by 5 bases and J by 3 bases, and 17 bases separated the two germline ends. The CDR3 runs 16 residues. The chain's CDR3 is CASSTLSNSANQPQHF. Written as DNA, the CDR3 is TGTGCCAGCAGCACACTAAGTAACAGTGCCAATCAGCCCCAGCATTTT.

The chain recombines TRBV6-5 with TRBJ2-5, with a tentative D call TRBD1 (5 bases). V lost 4 bases and J lost 5, with 14 bases in between. The CDR3 has 14 residues. Germline V CDR1 and CDR2: MNHEY, SVGAGI. CDR3 sequence reads: CASSSVWSGETQYF. The CDR3 DNA reads TGTGCCAGCAGTTCGGTATGGTCAGGGGAGACCCAGTACTTC.

The chain links TRBV19 to TRBJ1-2; D ambiguous. The V end was cut by 8 bases, the J end by 8 bases, with 15 bases between. Germline-derived CDR1 and CDR2 are LNHDA and SQIVND (reference sequence). The CDR3 sequence is 12 residues long. The CDR3: CASFRSAGGYTF. DNA for the CDR3: TGTGCCAGTTTCCGATCGGCTGGGGGCTACACCTTC.

The rearrangement uses TRBV28 and TRBJ1-5, with 8 bases that match TRBD1. The germline V gene encodes CDR1 MDHEN and CDR2 SYDVKM. Unmatched junction bases numbered 6, after V lost 5 bases and J lost 6 bases. The CDR3 covers 14 residues. DNA of the CDR3: TGTGCCAGCAGTACCGGACAGGGAACTCAGCCCCAGCATTTT. Translation gives CASSTGQGTQPQHF.

V usage is TRBV7-8 and J usage is TRBJ2-1, with TRBD2 identical over 10 bases. CDR3 length equals 15 residues. Trimming at V came to 5 bases and at J to 3 bases, leaving 4 bases not matched to a gene. Germline loops: CDR1 SGHVS, CDR2 FQNEAQ. CDR3 nucleotide sequence: TGTGCCAGCAGCCCAGCTAGCGGGGGCTACAATGAGCAGTTCTTC. Protein sequence: CASSPASGGYNEQFF.

J is TRBJ2-6 and V is TRBV18; 7 bases agree with TRBD1. Germline lookup yields CDR1 KGHSH and CDR2 LQKENI. V shed 0 bases and J 2 bases; nucleotides not matched to a gene: 7. The CDR3 length is 18 residues. The CDR3 is CASSPPTGFFAGANVLTF. The CDR3, as DNA: TGTGCCAGCTCACCACCGACAGGGTTCTTCGCTGGGGCCAACGTCCTGACTTTC. Looking up the rest from reference TRBV18 and TRBJ2-6 gives the full variable domain: NAGVMQNPRHLVRRRGQEARLRCSPMKGHSHVYWYRQLPEEGLKFMVYLQKENIIDESGMPKERFSAEFPKEGPSILRIQQVVRGDSAAYFCASSPPTGFFAGANVLTFGAGSRLTVL.

This clone was recorded only once. The gene calls are TRBV6-5 and TRBJ2-7; D assignment may be TRBD1 or TRBD2 (5 bases each). V was pared by 7 bases and J by 1 base, with 14 bases between. The CDR3 is 14 amino acids. Germline CDR1 reads MNHEY; CDR2 reads SVGAGI. CDR3: CASIPAGASYEQYF. In DNA form, the CDR3 reads TGTGCCAGCATCCCAGCCGGGGCATCCTACGAGCAGTACTTC.

This clone appeared a few times. CDR3 region: CASNRQGGNTIYF. Here the CDR3 DNA reads TGTGCCAGCAACCGACAGGGAGGAAACACCATATATTTT. V is TRBV5-8 and J is TRBJ1-3; 7 bases line up with TRBD1. The CDR3 contains 13 residues. CDR1 SGHTS and CDR2 YDEGEE come from the germline V gene. J was trimmed by 4 bases and V by 6 bases; bases with no gene match: 4.

This chain links TRBV6-5 with TRBJ2-7; TRBD2 matches at 11 bases. CDR1 and CDR2 from the germline V gene are MNHEY and SVGAGI. The CDR3 runs to 14 residues. The trim removed 6 bases at V and 3 bases at J, leaving 4 bases unmatched. CDR3 in DNA: TGTGCCAGCAGGACGGGACTAGCGGACTACGAGCAGTACTTC. Translating gives CASRTGLADYEQYF.

The rearrangement uses TRBV10-3 and TRBJ1-5; 10 bases are shared with TRBD1. The CDR3 length is 15 residues. J was trimmed by 2 bases and V by 4 bases; bases with no gene match: 2. CDR1 and CDR2 (germline): ENHRY, SYGVKD. The CDR3 region has the DNA TGTGCCATCAGTGTCGGGACAGGGGGCAATCAGCCCCAGCATTTT. Translated: CAISVGTGGNQPQHF.

This clone was seen only a few times. This chain uses TRBV10-1 with TRBJ1-5; D remains unclear. The CDR3 is 13 amino acids. Trimming stripped 5 bases from V and 7 bases from J, with 12 bases between. Germline CDR1 reads WNHNN; CDR2 reads SYGVQD (reference sequence). The CDR3 is CASSTRQDQPQHF. CDR3 DNA: TGCGCCAGCAGTACGCGGCAGGACCAGCCCCAGCATTTT.

The chain recombines TRBV6-2 or TRBV6-3 with TRBJ2-5, with D possibly being TRBD1 or TRBD2 (6 bases each). The germline V and J ends were trimmed by 1 base and 4 bases, with 13 bases remaining between them. This CDR3 region has 15 residues. Germline V gene lookup returns CDR1 MNHEY and CDR2 SVGEGT. The DNA for the CDR3 is TGTGCCAGCAGTTACTTGTCCGGGGGCACAGAGACCCAGTACTTC. Protein: CASSYLSGGTETQYF.

The rearrangement uses TRBV5-5 and TRBJ2-5; maybe TRBD2 (5 bases). Germline CDR1 is SGHKS and CDR2 is YYEKEE (reference sequence). This CDR3 comprises 15 residues. V dropped 4 bases and J dropped 4 bases, with 17 bases sitting between them. CDR3 DNA sequence: TGTGCCAGCAGCAGCGGACCGGGATTGGGAGAGACCCAGTACTTC. Translating it yields CASSSGPGLGETQYF.

This chain links TRBV6-5 with TRBJ1-5; D is ambiguous. The CDR3 sequence is 15 residues long. Germline loops: CDR1 MNHEY, CDR2 SVGAGI. V was trimmed by 2 bases and J by 0 bases, leaving 8 bases between them. CDR3 sequence: CASSYGRNSNQPQHF. The DNA for the CDR3 is TGTGCCAGCAGTTACGGCAGAAATAGCAATCAGCCCCAGCATTTT.

V and J are TRBV5-4 and TRBJ2-7; 8 bases are a match to TRBD1. Looked up from germline, CDR1 is SGHNT and CDR2 is YYREEE (reference sequence). V shed 2 bases, J shed 1 base, and the junction held 2 bases outside the gene matches. The CDR3 has 14 amino acids. In DNA form, the CDR3 reads TGTGCCAGCAGCTTTACAGGGGGATCCTACGAGCAGTACTTC. This codes for CASSFTGGSYEQYF. Variable domain in full (rest from reference TRBV5-4 and TRBJ2-7): ETGVTQSPTHLIKTRGQQVTLRCSSQSGHNTVSWYQQALGQGPQFIFQYYREEENGRGNFPPRFSGLQFPNYSSELNVNALELDDSALYLCASSFTGGSYEQYFGPGTRLTVT.

This chain uses TRBV6-1 with TRBJ2-7, with 8 bases lining up with TRBD2. The germline V gene has CDR1 MNHNS and CDR2 SASEGT. The CDR3 runs to 13 residues. Trimming removed 2 bases from V and 9 bases from J; junction bases left unmatched: 6. As DNA, the CDR3 is TGTGCCAGCAGTGAAACCCCCGGGGGGGCGCAGTACTTC. Amino acid sequence: CASSETPGGAQYF.

The chain has TRBV5-4 and TRBJ1-1; TRBD1 matches at 8 bases. There are 16 residues in the CDR3. CDR1 and CDR2 (germline): SGHNT, YYREEE (reference sequence). V shed 1 base and J 1 base; nucleotides not matched to a gene: 6. In DNA, the CDR3 is TGTGCCAGCAGCTTGTGGGGACAGGCGCCGAACACTGAAGCTTTCTTT. Translating it yields CASSLWGQAPNTEAFF.

J is TRBJ1-1 and V is TRBV19; maybe TRBD1 (5 bases). With 6 bases removed from V and 3 bases from J, the gap between germline ends came to 11 bases. The CDR3 has 13 residues. Germline assignment: CDR1 LNHDA and CDR2 SQIVND (reference sequence). The CDR3 DNA follows: TGTGCCAGTAGAAACGCAGGGTACACTGAAGCTTTCTTT. It specifies CASRNAGYTEAFF.

The V and J genes are TRBV7-9 and TRBJ1-1; D perhaps matches TRBD1 (5 bases). The germline V gene encodes CDR1 SEHNR and CDR2 FQNEAQ (reference sequence). The CDR3 loop spans 14 amino acids. V was shortened by 4 bases and J by 4 bases, with 13 bases between the two germline ends. CDR3 nucleotide sequence: TGTGCCAGCAGCTGGCAGGGAAGGGGCACTGAAGCTTTCTTT. Translating it yields CASSWQGRGTEAFF.

This clone has just one count. The chain is built from TRBV7-9 and TRBJ2-1; possibly TRBD2 for D (7 bases). Germline CDR1 reads SEHNR; CDR2 reads FQNEAQ (reference sequence). The CDR3 runs to 12 residues. Deletions cut 3 bases from V and 16 bases from J, with 16 bases between. This CDR3 reads CASSFQKGGHFF. CDR3 DNA: TGTGCCAGCAGCTTTCAGAAGGGGGGGCACTTCTTC.

The chain uses TRBV27 and TRBJ2-1, with 14 bases fitting TRBD2. V shed 4 bases, J shed 6 bases, and the junction held 2 bases outside the gene matches. Per the germline V gene, CDR1 is MNHEY and CDR2 is SMNVEV (reference sequence). This CDR3 contains 15 residues. The CDR3 spells CASSSTSGRANEQFF. CDR3 coding DNA: TGTGCCAGCAGTTCGACTAGCGGGAGGGCCAATGAGCAGTTCTTC.

The chain employs TRBV29-1 and TRBJ2-7; 9 positions match TRBD2. Germline V gene sequence: CDR1 SQVTM, CDR2 ANQGSEA. Unmatched junction bases numbered 9, after V lost 0 bases and J lost 6 bases. The CDR3 spans 15 residues. DNA of the CDR3: TGCAGCGTTGAAGATGTAGCGGGGGCCCCTCGCGAGCAGTACTTC. Protein: CSVEDVAGAPREQYF.

A few counts support this clone. The junction and the germline gene differ at one end; a read error may be behind it. This chain joins TRBV7-2 and TRBJ2-3; D is possibly TRBD2 (6 bases). CDR3 length: 14 amino acids. Germline V CDR1 and CDR2: SGHTA, FQGNSA. The CDR3 nucleotides are TGTGCCAGCAGCATAGCGGACCTCACAGATACGCAGTATTTT. Protein product: CASSIADLTDTQYF.